The 14 T cell receptor beta chains below were found in one sample sequenced in a study of T cell repertoires in aging, cancer and after chemotherapy. TRB rearrangements spanning V, D and J were amplified using mixed TRB-A/B primers. TCRdb recomputed calls from the multiplex PCR reads with MiXCR, one row per CDR3 protein. The data hold 9,500 to 11,000 distinct CDR3 sequences, with roughly 30% observed a single time. Peripheral blood genomic DNA, not sorted cells or RNA, was the template. What was sequenced was blood. These receptors all come from a human donor in good health.

By sample share, this clonotype is medium-sized. The gene calls are TRBV10-3 and TRBJ1-5; no firm D call. Trimming cost V 3 bases and J 4 bases, with 4 bases left between them. Germline loops: CDR1 ENHRY, CDR2 SYGVKD. This CDR3 contains 12 residues. CDR3 region: CAISDWNQPQHF. In DNA form, the CDR3 reads TGTGCCATCAGTGACTGGAATCAGCCCCAGCATTTT.

CDR3 coding DNA: TGTGCCAGCAGCTTAGCACGGGGACTTCGAAACACCGGGGAGCTGTTTTTT. Translated: CASSLARGLRNTGELFF. J is TRBJ2-2 and V is TRBV11-2; TRBD2 is a possible D gene (6 bases). Per germline, CDR1 SGHAT and CDR2 FQNNGV. This CDR3 is built from 17 residues. V lost 1 base, J lost 2 bases, and 14 bases lay in between.

The rearrangement links TRBV30 to TRBJ2-3; unclear D gene. Trimming pared 1 base from V and 5 bases from J, leaving 4 bases between. The germline CDR1 and CDR2 sequences are GTSNPN and SVGIG (reference sequence). This CDR3 has 11 residues. CDR3 region: CAWSAKDTQYF. In DNA, the CDR3 is TGTGCCTGGAGTGCAAAAGATACGCAGTATTTT.

This clonotype has a single count. The chain uses TRBV27 and TRBJ1-5, with 10 positions matching TRBD1. V dropped 5 bases and J dropped 1; count of bases not matched to a gene: 2. The CDR3 runs 15 residues. CDR1 and CDR2 from the germline V gene are MNHEY and SMNVEV (reference sequence). CDR3 in DNA: TGTGCCAGCAGTGAGGACAGGGGGAGCAATCAGCCCCAGCATTTT. Protein sequence: CASSEDRGSNQPQHF.

This clonotype showed up just a few times. This sequence joins TRBV7-2 and TRBJ2-1; 8 bases match TRBD2. CDR3 length equals 15 residues. The germline CDR1 and CDR2 sequences are SGHTA and FQGNSA. J was trimmed by 6 bases and V by 4 bases; bases with no gene match: 8. CDR3 in amino acids: CASSSSGGRTNEQFF. CDR3 sequence (DNA): TGTGCCAGCAGCTCGAGCGGCGGGAGGACCAATGAGCAGTTCTTC.

J is TRBJ2-7 and V is TRBV7-6; no definite D call. In germline, CDR1 is SGHVS, CDR2 FNYEAQ. The CDR3 spans 13 residues. V was pared by 3 bases and J by 1 base, with 7 bases between. The CDR3 loop reads CASSLEQSYEQYF. CDR3 coding DNA: TGTGCCAGCAGCTTGGAACAGTCCTACGAGCAGTACTTC.

V gene TRBV6-1 combines with J gene TRBJ2-3; D ambiguous. V lost 2 bases and J lost 6, with 6 bases in between. CDR3 length equals 12 residues. CDR1 and CDR2 (germline): MNHNS, SASEGT. The CDR3 spells CASSERVDTQYF. The CDR3 DNA sequence: TGTGCCAGCAGTGAACGGGTTGATACGCAGTATTTT.

This clonotype was counted a few times. V is TRBV18 and J is TRBJ2-1; 11 bases align to TRBD1. CDR1 and CDR2 from the germline V gene are KGHSH and LQKENI. The V gene end was trimmed by 3 bases and the J gene end by 9 bases; junction bases not matched to a gene: 13. CDR3 length: 17 residues. In DNA form, the CDR3 reads TGTGCCAGCTCACCGGTTAGGGGACAGGGGGTTCCGGGTGAGCAGTTCTTC. Translation gives CASSPVRGQGVPGEQFF. Together with reference TRBV18 and TRBJ2-1, the CDR3 gives the full variable domain: NAGVMQNPRHLVRRRGQEARLRCSPMKGHSHVYWYRQLPEEGLKFMVYLQKENIIDESGMPKERFSAEFPKEGPSILRIQQVVRGDSAAYFCASSPVRGQGVPGEQFFGPGTRLTVL.

This clonotype has more than one count but fewer than ten. The chain joins TRBV10-3 to TRBJ2-1; D might be TRBD1 (6 bases). V was shortened by 8 bases and J by 8 bases, with 13 bases between the two germline ends. The CDR3 spans 12 residues. The germline V gene encodes CDR1 ENHRY and CDR2 SYGVKD. The CDR3 nucleotides read TGTGCCATCTCCAGAGGGGGAGATGAGCAGTTCTTC. It translates to CAISRGGDEQFF.

This clonotype occurred a few times. The chain combines TRBV6-5 with TRBJ1-3, with TRBD1 as a possible D gene (5 bases). V was pared by 2 bases and J by 1 base, with 15 bases between. The CDR3 spans 17 residues. The germline V gene has CDR1 MNHEY and CDR2 SVGAGI. CDR3 region: CASSYGAFRGSGNTIYF. For the CDR3, the DNA is TGTGCCAGCAGTTACGGAGCTTTCCGGGGGTCTGGAAACACCATATATTTT.

The rearrangement joins TRBV7-3 to TRBJ2-7; D is perhaps TRBD2 (5 bases). The DNA end lines up better with TRBJ2-5; the J call may be wrong. This CDR3 is 14 amino acids long. Per the germline V gene, CDR1 is SGHTA and CDR2 is FQGTGA. The CDR3: CASSLGGLGETQYF. The DNA for the CDR3 is TGTGCCAGCAGCTTAGGAGGCTTAGGGGAGACCCAGTACTTC.

The chain employs TRBV7-9 and TRBJ2-5; D not resolved. Trimming stripped 6 bases from V and 7 bases from J, with 15 bases between. The CDR3 spans 13 residues. In germline, CDR1 is SEHNR, CDR2 FQNEAQ (reference sequence). CDR3 in DNA: TGTGCCAGCAGTACGACCCCCCAACGGACCCAGTACTTC. Translating gives CASSTTPQRTQYF. Looking up the rest from reference TRBV7-9 and TRBJ2-5 gives the full variable domain: DTGVSQNPRHKITKRGQNVTFRCDPISEHNRLYWYRQTLGQGPEFLTYFQNEAQLEKSRLLSDRFSAERPKGSFSTLEIQRTEQGDSAMYLCASSTTPQRTQYFGPGTRLLVL.

The chain carries TRBV6-5 and TRBJ1-1; D unresolved. The germline V and J ends were trimmed by 5 bases and 3 bases, with 16 bases remaining between them. The CDR3 has 15 amino acids. Germline values: CDR1 MNHEY, CDR2 SVGAGI. The CDR3 spells CASSTRRARDTEAFF. The CDR3 bases are TGTGCCAGCAGTACCCGCCGGGCCCGAGACACTGAAGCTTTCTTT.

The rearrangement joins TRBV6-6 to TRBJ1-6, with D possibly matching TRBD1 (6 bases). Trimming cost V 5 bases and J 17 bases, with 34 bases left between them. Germline V gene sequence: CDR1 MNHNY, CDR2 SVGAGI (reference sequence). The CDR3 sequence is 18 residues long. This chain's CDR3 is CASSEARGGNSARSIFHF. For the CDR3, the DNA is TGTGCCAGCAGTGAAGCGCGAGGGGGGAACAGCGCACGTTCGATTTTCCACTTT.